This T cell receptor (beta chain) was captured by sequencing in a study of CD4 T cells in relation to SARS-CoV-2 and coronaviruses. Study summary: Patient ages ranged from about 20 to 80, median 38.

For about nine days, roughly 100,000 sorted CD4+ cells grew with T cell-depleted PBMCs and CEF. Method: immunoSEQ multiplex PCR; TCRdb's copy keeps in-frame clones and lacks some. This table has about 41,000 clones, 84% appearing once. Deletions cut 3 bases from V and 1 base from J, with 9 bases between. The CDR3 is made up of 14 amino acids. CDR1 LGHDT and CDR2 YNNKEL come from the germline V gene (reference sequence). Note on this clone: Its antigen is not identified.

The clonotype comes from an adult with COVID-19. The source material was naive CD4+ T cells from PBMCs, cultured in vitro. Subset here: naive CD4+ T cells isolated by negative enrichment. The J gene is TRBJ1-2, the V gene TRBV3-1 (or the pseudogene TRBV3-2); perhaps TRBD1 as D (6 bases). For the CDR3, the DNA is TGTGCCAGCAGCCATGGGACATTTAACTATGGCTACACCTTC. Translated, it gives CASSHGTFNYGYTF.